This T cell receptor beta chain stems from a study of blood T cells in healthy people across ages. Together with a sample-barcoded 5' primer, a J-beta primer mix was included in a second PCR lasting about 6 to 12 cycles. Each cDNA molecule was tagged by a template-switch adaptor with 12 random nucleotides. Via MiXCR, TCRdb re-called the 5' RACE reads, giving one row per CDR3 protein. The repertoire holds under 800,000 distinct CDR3 sequences, roughly 20% seen once, with 3.5% to 4% in the top ten. The study's findings and limits: Conclusively comparing naive with antigen-experienced cells was impossible with unsorted PBMCs. Unknown CMV status may confound age-related changes in expanded clones.

This clonotype has a handful of counts. Its antigen remains unknown. V shed 5 bases and J shed 0 bases, with 18 bases lying between them. The CDR3 length is 17 residues. The germline V gene has CDR1 SGDLS and CDR2 YYNGEE. Sequences were obtained from blood. The sequence came from a man between 65 and 85 years old in good health. The chain carries TRBV9 and TRBJ1-3; D possibly corresponds to TRBD1 (5 bases). This chain's CDR3 is CASSAVRDRSSGNTIYF. The DNA for the CDR3 is TGTGCCAGCAGTGCGGTTCGAGACAGATCCTCTGGAAACACCATATATTTT.